These 32 T cell receptor beta chains originate from one sample sequenced in a study of T-cell reconstitution after alpha-beta-depleted transplantation in children. Preparing the TCRbeta library involved the use of unique molecular identifiers. TCRdb analysed the PCR reads with MiXCR anew, one entry per CDR3 protein. This sample has 550,000 to 800,000 distinct CDR3 sequences; less than 15% occur once, and the top ten carry 0.79%. Sequencing used PBMCs, obtained before TCRalphabeta/CD19-depleted stem cell transplant. The source is a girl aged 2 to 9 with congenital amegakaryocytic thrombocytopenia, due to receive a stem cell transplant.

As to this clonotype: Being one base from a much bigger clone, this may be a read error. V usage is TRBV2 and J usage is TRBJ2-3; D is unclear. The V gene's germline CDR1 is SNHLY and CDR2 FYNNEI. CDR3 size: 12 residues. V lost 6 bases and J lost 5, with 9 bases in between. CDR3 DNA sequence: TGTGCCAGCAGGGATAATTTAGATACGCAGTATTTT. Amino acids: CASRDNLDTQYF.

The rearrangement links TRBV28 to TRBJ2-7, with 15 bases matching TRBD2. Germline CDR1 MDHEN, CDR2 SYDVKM. Trimming cost V 8 bases and J 1 base; bases outside gene matches: 6. This CDR3 region has 16 residues. CDR3: CASAGLAGGESYEQYF. The CDR3 DNA reads TGTGCCAGCGCAGGACTAGCGGGAGGGGAATCCTACGAGCAGTACTTC.

The table lists this clonotype with many counts. The chain carries TRBV15 and TRBJ2-7; D ambiguous. Per the germline V gene, CDR1 is LNHNV and CDR2 is YYDKDF (reference sequence). The CDR3 totals 12 residues. V was shortened by 0 bases and J by 0 bases, with 0 bases between the two germline ends. The DNA of the CDR3 is TGTGCCACCAGCAGAGACTCCTACGAGCAGTACTTC. Translated: CATSRDSYEQYF.

J is TRBJ1-1 and V is TRBV29-1, with 7 bases lining up with TRBD1. With 1 base clipped from V and 1 base from J, the junction kept 0 bases outside the gene matches. Germline values: CDR1 SQVTM, CDR2 ANQGSEA. The CDR3 runs to 13 residues. This CDR3 is CSVEGTGNTEAFF. The CDR3 nucleotides are TGCAGCGTTGAAGGGACAGGGAACACTGAAGCTTTCTTT.

This clonotype has a count of ten or more. V gene TRBV20-1 combines with J gene TRBJ2-5; 8 bases match TRBD2. The CDR3 totals 14 residues. Germline V gives CDR1 DFQATT, CDR2 SNEGSKA (reference sequence). Germline trimming cut 3 bases from V and 5 bases from J; bases unmatched to any gene: 8. The CDR3 is CSARFGRALETQYF. CDR3 DNA: TGCAGTGCTAGGTTCGGGAGGGCCCTCGAGACCCAGTACTTC.

The chain recombines TRBV7-6 with TRBJ2-3, with D tentatively TRBD2 (6 bases). V was clipped by 6 bases and J by 5 bases, with 15 bases between them. The CDR3 is 14 amino acids. CDR1 and CDR2 from the germline V gene are SGHVS and FNYEAQ. CDR3 in amino acids: CASSFAGRGDTQYF. The CDR3 DNA is TGTGCCAGCAGTTTCGCGGGACGCGGAGATACGCAGTATTTT.

The chain joins TRBV20-1 to TRBJ2-4; 9 bases are a match to TRBD1. CDR1 and CDR2 from the germline V gene are DFQATT and SNEGSKA (reference sequence). The CDR3 sequence is 12 residues long. The J segment lost 6 bases and the V segment lost 6 bases, leaving 3 bases of the junction unmatched. The CDR3 nucleotides are TGCAGTGCAAAGGGACAGGGAAACATTCAGTACTTC. Translated, it gives CSAKGQGNIQYF.

This clonotype was observed many times. The gene calls are TRBV29-1 and TRBJ1-1; a weak D match, TRBD1 (5 bases). V was cut by 5 bases and J by 2 bases, with 9 bases left in between. The CDR3 spans 12 residues. The V gene's germline CDR1 is SQVTM and CDR2 ANQGSEA. The CDR3 loop reads CSVKRGNTEAFF. For the CDR3, the DNA is TGCAGCGTTAAAAGGGGAAACACTGAAGCTTTCTTT.

This clonotype has ten or more counts. The V call is TRBV20-1, the J call TRBJ2-1, with a weak D call TRBD2 (6 bases). CDR1 and CDR2 from the germline V gene are DFQATT and SNEGSKA (reference sequence). Trimming took 3 bases from V and 7 from J, leaving 16 bases between them. The length of the CDR3 is 14 residues. CDR3 region: CSASSSAPGNEQFF. CDR3 DNA: TGCAGTGCTAGTTCTAGCGCCCCAGGGAATGAGCAGTTCTTC.

The V and J genes are TRBV29-1 and TRBJ1-2; the D is unclear. In germline, CDR1 is SQVTM, CDR2 ANQGSEA. The CDR3 contains 13 residues. V was pared by 1 base and J by 1 base, with 7 bases between. The CDR3 here is CSVEARVNYGYTF. CDR3 coding DNA: TGCAGCGTTGAAGCCCGGGTTAACTATGGCTACACCTTC. The whole variable domain, remainder taken from reference TRBV29-1 and TRBJ1-2, is SAVISQKPSRDICQRGTSLTIQCQVDSQVTMMFWYRQQPGQSLTLIATANQGSEATYESGFVIDKFPISRPNLTFSTLTVSNMSPEDSSIYLCSVEARVNYGYTFGSGTRLTVV.

This clonotype was detected many times. The chain uses TRBV7-2 and TRBJ1-5; no definite D call. This CDR3 has 16 amino acids. Germline CDR1 and CDR2: SGHTA and FQGNSA. Deletions cut 3 bases from V and 4 bases from J, with 16 bases between. This CDR3 is CASSFRFDRINQPQHF. Here the CDR3 DNA reads TGTGCCAGCAGCTTTAGGTTCGACCGGATTAATCAGCCCCAGCATTTT.

This clonotype was recorded many times. This chain links TRBV20-1 with TRBJ1-2, with 9 bases that match TRBD1. With 3 bases clipped from V and 6 bases from J, the junction kept 14 bases outside the gene matches. The length of the CDR3 is 16 residues. Germline V gene data show CDR1 as DFQATT and CDR2 as SNEGSKA (reference sequence). The CDR3 is CSARGDRDRDRDGYTF. The CDR3 DNA sequence: TGCAGTGCTAGGGGAGACCGGGACAGGGATCGAGATGGCTACACCTTC.

The sample holds one count of this clonotype. A much larger clone is a single base away; this may be a read error. This sequence joins TRBV29-1 and TRBJ2-1; D remains ambiguous. CDR1 and CDR2 (germline): SQVTM, ANQGSEA. The CDR3 has 12 amino acids. The CDR3 protein is CSIEVSGEEQFF. Written as DNA, the CDR3 is TGCAGCATTGAAGTGTCAGGCGAGGAGCAGTTCTTC.

There are a few counts of this clonotype. J is TRBJ2-1 and V is TRBV15, with D perhaps matching TRBD2 (5 bases). CDR3 size: 14 residues. Per germline, CDR1 LNHNV and CDR2 YYDKDF (reference sequence). Trimming took off 3 bases at V and 7 bases at J, with 13 bases between the two ends. This CDR3 is CATSSFKEENEQFF. In nucleotides, the CDR3 is TGTGCCACCAGCAGTTTTAAGGAGGAAAATGAGCAGTTCTTC.

This chain joins TRBV15 and TRBJ2-5; a weak D match, TRBD2 (5 bases). V was shortened by 5 bases and J by 5 bases, with 15 bases between the two germline ends. The CDR3 has 14 amino acids. Germline assignment: CDR1 LNHNV and CDR2 YYDKDF (reference sequence). The CDR3 DNA reads as TGTGCCACCAGCCGTCGTGTGGAGGTTGAGACCCAGTACTTC. Translated, it gives CATSRRVEVETQYF.

This clonotype was observed at least ten times. The chain employs TRBV6-1 and TRBJ1-5, with a weak D call TRBD1 (6 bases). This CDR3 comprises 16 residues. V lost 2 bases and J 5 bases, leaving 16 bases between the germline ends. Germline loops: CDR1 MNHNS, CDR2 SASEGT. In nucleotides, the CDR3 is TGTGCCAGCAGTGAATACTTGCAGGGGAGAGATCAGCCCCAGCATTTT. This encodes CASSEYLQGRDQPQHF.

This clonotype has more than one count but fewer than ten. J is TRBJ2-1 and V is TRBV11-1, with TRBD2 as a possible D gene (6 bases). Per the germline V gene, CDR1 is SGHAT and CDR2 is FQDESV (reference sequence). V lost 2 bases to trimming and J lost 6 bases, with 26 bases between them. This CDR3 spans 19 amino acids. Here the CDR3 DNA reads TGTGCCAGCAGCTTAATGGAGGGTTATCGGGAGCATTGGGGCAATGAGCAGTTCTTC. Translation gives CASSLMEGYREHWGNEQFF.

This clonotype was observed a handful of times. The rearrangement uses TRBV7-9 and TRBJ1-5; perhaps TRBD1 as D (5 bases). The V gene's germline CDR1 is SEHNR and CDR2 FQNEAQ (reference sequence). V lost 8 bases, J lost 0 bases, and 8 bases lay in between. The CDR3 contains 13 residues. CDR3 sequence reads: CASGDYSNQPQHF. CDR3 bases: TGTGCCAGCGGGGACTATAGCAATCAGCCCCAGCATTTT.

The table lists this clonotype with many counts. This rearrangement joins TRBV12-3 or TRBV12-4 to TRBJ2-2; TRBD2 agrees at 10 bases. Unmatched junction bases numbered 5, after V lost 6 bases and J lost 4 bases. The CDR3 runs to 15 residues. CDR3 sequence (DNA): TGTGCCAGCAGCGGACTAGCGGATTCCACCGGGGAGCTGTTTTTT. Protein sequence: CASSGLADSTGELFF.

This clonotype has a handful of counts. In DNA form, the CDR3 reads TGTGCCAGCAGTTTATTGGGTGCCGATACGCAGTATTTT. It is translated as CASSLLGADTQYF. V is TRBV27 and J is TRBJ2-3, with D uncertain. Germline CDR1 and CDR2: MNHEY and SMNVEV (reference sequence). CDR3 length: 13 amino acids. V was trimmed by 1 base and J by 6 bases, leaving 8 bases between them.

This clonotype was counted at least ten times. This chain links TRBV10-3 with TRBJ2-7, with TRBD1 matching 9 bases. The germline V gene has CDR1 ENHRY and CDR2 SYGVKD. With 2 bases clipped from V and 6 bases from J, the junction kept 2 bases outside the gene matches. This CDR3 spans 13 amino acids. CDR3 sequence: CAISEDRGIEQYF. The CDR3 coding sequence is TGTGCCATCAGTGAGGACAGGGGGATCGAGCAGTACTTC.

This clonotype was picked up many times. This chain joins TRBV9 and TRBJ2-5, with D perhaps matching TRBD1 or TRBD2 (5 bases each). The V end was cut by 3 bases, the J end by 6 bases, with 18 bases between. The CDR3 loop spans 15 amino acids. Germline values: CDR1 SGDLS, CDR2 YYNGEE. The DNA of the CDR3 is TGTGCCAGCAGCGCCAGCCGGGACGGGTGGCAGACCCAGTACTTC. Translated: CASSASRDGWQTQYF.

The V call is TRBV20-1, the J call TRBJ1-6; possible D gene TRBD1, 6 bases. CDR1 and CDR2 from the germline V gene are DFQATT and SNEGSKA (reference sequence). Trimming took 5 bases from V and 10 from J, leaving 12 bases between them. The CDR3 spans 12 residues. This CDR3 reads CSAGGLGSPLHF. The CDR3 DNA reads as TGCAGTGCTGGGGGGCTGGGGTCACCCCTCCACTTT.

The J gene is TRBJ2-1, the V gene TRBV5-1; D is perhaps TRBD2 (5 bases). The length of the CDR3 is 14 residues. V shed 2 bases and J shed 7 bases, with 13 bases lying between them. Germline V gives CDR1 SGHRS, CDR2 YFSETQ. The CDR3 DNA reads as TGCGCCAGCAGCTTTACCACTAGACCGAATGAGCAGTTCTTC. Its translation: CASSFTTRPNEQFF. The full variable domain, in which reference TRBV5-1 and TRBJ2-1 provide the parts outside the CDR3, is KAGVTQTPRYLIKTRGQQVTLSCSPISGHRSVSWYQQTPGQGLQFLFEYFSETQRNKGNFPGRFSGRQFSNSRSEMNVSTLELGDSALYLCASSFTTRPNEQFFGPGTRLTVL.

This clonotype occurred many times. This chain links TRBV20-1 with TRBJ2-3, with unresolved D. CDR1 DFQATT and CDR2 SNEGSKA come from the germline V gene (reference sequence). CDR3 length: 12 amino acids. V lost 5 bases and J 1 base, leaving 7 bases between the germline ends. The CDR3 loop is CSADSRTDTQYF. The DNA of the CDR3 is TGCAGTGCTGATAGCCGCACAGATACGCAGTATTTT.

The J gene is TRBJ1-5, the V gene TRBV6-1; TRBD1 might be the D (6 bases). Trimming took off 2 bases at V and 1 base at J, with 12 bases between the two ends. CDR1 and CDR2 (germline): MNHNS, SASEGT. This CDR3 region has 16 residues. The CDR3 loop is CASSEFWTESNQPQHF. CDR3 DNA: TGTGCCAGCAGTGAATTTTGGACAGAAAGCAATCAGCCCCAGCATTTT.

This clonotype appeared many times. The V and J genes are TRBV20-1 and TRBJ2-3; 8 bases map to TRBD2. This CDR3 region has 14 residues. Germline CDR1 and CDR2: DFQATT and SNEGSKA (reference sequence). The V gene end was trimmed by 7 bases and the J gene end by 3 bases; junction bases not matched to a gene: 9. CDR3 DNA sequence: TGCAGTGTACGACCCAGCGGGAGAACAGATACGCAGTATTTT. It codes for CSVRPSGRTDTQYF.

The table lists this clonotype with many counts. V gene TRBV20-1 combines with J gene TRBJ2-1; the match to TRBD2 covers 7 bases. CDR1 is DFQATT, CDR2 SNEGSKA, per germline (reference sequence). The CDR3 consists of 15 residues. V shed 6 bases and J 7 bases; nucleotides not matched to a gene: 15. The CDR3 protein is CSAQTPAGRTNEQFF. In DNA form, the CDR3 reads TGCAGTGCCCAGACCCCCGCCGGGAGGACGAATGAGCAGTTCTTC.

This clonotype was seen repeatedly, ten times or more. The rearrangement joins TRBV6-1 to TRBJ1-3, with 8 bases matching TRBD1. The ends lost 5 bases at V and 0 bases at J; junction bases unmatched: 9. The CDR3 extends over 17 amino acids. Germline assignment: CDR1 MNHNS and CDR2 SASEGT. CDR3 coding DNA: TGTGCCAGCAGTACGACAGGGGAGGGGTTCTCTGGAAACACCATATATTTT. It is translated as CASSTTGEGFSGNTIYF.

Turning to this clonotype: A much larger clone differs by one base, so this may be a read error. The J gene is TRBJ2-3, the V gene TRBV20-1; a weak D match, TRBD1 (6 bases). CDR1 is DFQATT, CDR2 SNEGSKA, per germline (reference sequence). CDR3 length equals 14 residues. CDR3 sequence reads: CSRVGDTSTDTQYF. As DNA, the CDR3 is TGCAGCCGCGTTGGGGACACTAGCACAGATACGCAGTATTTT.

This clonotype was seen repeatedly, ten times or more. The genes are TRBV28 and TRBJ2-7; TRBD1 aligns across 9 bases. Looked up from germline, CDR1 is MDHEN and CDR2 is SYDVKM. This CDR3 spans 14 amino acids. V lost 5 bases to trimming and J lost 6 bases; unmatched junction nucleotides: 8. CDR3 DNA: TGTGCCAGCAGTCCCTGGACAGGGGAGGGCGAGCAGTACTTC. It specifies CASSPWTGEGEQYF.

This clonotype was observed a handful of times. The chain joins TRBV12-3 or TRBV12-4 to TRBJ1-1; perhaps TRBD1 as D (5 bases). This CDR3 is 16 amino acids long. Trimming took off 5 bases at V and 1 base at J, with 17 bases between the two ends. CDR3 nucleotide sequence: TGTGCCAGCAGTCAGGGAGGGCTTGGACCGAACACTGAAGCTTTCTTT. This codes for CASSQGGLGPNTEAFF.